The entry below gives a single TCR beta chain sequence along with its context. As yet, its antigen is unknown. Per the germline V gene, CDR1 is LNHNV and CDR2 is YYDKDF (reference sequence). The CDR3 consists of 15 residues. Trimming took 6 bases from V and 4 from J; bases not matched to a gene: 2. This specimen belongs to a study of T and B cells in COVID-19 patients. General observations from the study: Patients with COVID-19 reportedly showed strongly skewed T cell receptor beta variable and joining gene usage.

Blood genomic DNA input for TRB amplification was roughly 250-500 ng. Multiplex PCR with BIOMED2 TRB-A/B primer pools amplified TRB rearrangements. One entry per CDR3 protein, called by TCRdb with MiXCR from the multiplex PCR reads. This table holds some 2,000 distinct CDR3 sequences, roughly a quarter found once. The TCR sequence derives from a human donor with active COVID-19. This chain uses TRBV15 with TRBJ2-2; 13 nucleotides line up with TRBD2. Sequencing used blood. The CDR3: CATRGLAGATGELFF. The CDR3 region has the DNA TGTGCCACCAGAGGACTAGCGGGGGCCACCGGGGAGCTGTTTTTT.